This T cell receptor beta chain appears in the sequencing data of a study of tumor-infiltrating lymphocytes in primary liver carcinoma. Germline lookup yields CDR1 MNHEY and CDR2 SVGAGI. CDR3 size: 15 residues. From 500 ng of total RNA, TCR beta-specific cDNA was reverse-transcribed using a constant-region primer. Modified slightly, ARM-PCR produced TCR beta libraries over three nested multiplex PCR rounds. Rounds one and two of PCR, each of 10 cycles, were primed with TRBV1-TRBV30 forward primers and a C-beta reverse primer. One entry per CDR3 protein results from TCRdb running MiXCR on the multiplex PCR reads. This sample carries about 120,000 distinct CDR3 sequences, 50% to 65% of them seen once, and the ten largest clones take around 9.7%. The source material, 20-30 mg of unsorted bulk tissue, was used to co-extract RNA and DNA. As regards this clonotype: A much larger clone sits a single nucleotide away, making a read error possible.

The chain joins TRBV6-5 to TRBJ2-4; D possibly corresponds to TRBD2 (6 bases). The TCR sequence derives from an older woman with primary liver carcinoma and hepatitis B virus infection. The sequenced sample was liver tumor tissue from sampling region 1. The subset is: tumor region T1, superior pole. The CDR3 bases are TGTACCAGCAGTCCTCCCGGGAGTACCAAAAACATTCAGTACTTC. Protein sequence: CTSSPPGSTKNIQYF.